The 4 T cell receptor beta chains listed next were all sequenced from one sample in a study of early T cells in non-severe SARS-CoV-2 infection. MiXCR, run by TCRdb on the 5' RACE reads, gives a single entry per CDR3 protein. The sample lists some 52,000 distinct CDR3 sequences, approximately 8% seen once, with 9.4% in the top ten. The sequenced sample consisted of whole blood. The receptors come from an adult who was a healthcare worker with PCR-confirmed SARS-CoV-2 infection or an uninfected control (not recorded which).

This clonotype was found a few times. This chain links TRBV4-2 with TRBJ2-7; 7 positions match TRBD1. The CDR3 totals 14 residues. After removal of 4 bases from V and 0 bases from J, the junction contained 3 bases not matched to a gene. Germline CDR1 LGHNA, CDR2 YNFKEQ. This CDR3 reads CASSPTGSSYEQYF. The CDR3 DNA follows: TGTGCCAGCAGCCCGACAGGGAGCTCCTACGAGCAGTACTTC.

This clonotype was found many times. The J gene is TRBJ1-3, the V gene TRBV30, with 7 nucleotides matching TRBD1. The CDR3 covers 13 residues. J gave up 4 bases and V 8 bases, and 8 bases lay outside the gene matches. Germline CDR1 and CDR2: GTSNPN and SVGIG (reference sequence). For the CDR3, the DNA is TGTGCCAGCGGGACAGCGGGGGGAAACACCATATATTTT. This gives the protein CASGTAGGNTIYF.

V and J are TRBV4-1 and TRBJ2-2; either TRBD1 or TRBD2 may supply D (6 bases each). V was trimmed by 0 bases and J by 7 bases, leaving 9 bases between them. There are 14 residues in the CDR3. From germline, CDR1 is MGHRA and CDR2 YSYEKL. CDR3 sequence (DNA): TGCGCCAGCAGCCAAGACGGGGGCAGCGGGGAGCTGTTTTTT. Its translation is CASSQDGGSGELFF.

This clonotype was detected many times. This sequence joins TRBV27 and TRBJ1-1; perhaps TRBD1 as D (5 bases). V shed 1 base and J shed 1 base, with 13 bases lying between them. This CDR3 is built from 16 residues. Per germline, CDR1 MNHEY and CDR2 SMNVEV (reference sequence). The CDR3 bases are TGTGCCAGCAGTTTATGGCAGGGATCGAGGAACACTGAAGCTTTCTTT. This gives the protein CASSLWQGSRNTEAFF.